This T cell receptor beta chain was found in a study of blood T cell repertoires in COVID-19. Whole-study context: Specimens from acute and convalescent COVID-19 originated in the United States, Italy and Spain. From T cells, B-cell-depleted T cells, or PBMCs came the material, which was cDNA or gDNA.

CDR1 is SQVTM and CDR2 is ANQGSEA in the germline V gene. Trimming stripped 7 bases from V and 1 base from J, with 20 bases between. The CDR3 consists of 16 residues. Original processing notes: Reference gene primer amplification in the assay estimated nucleated cell counts. This table comes from immunoSEQ multiplex PCR, and its TCRdb copy is limited to in-frame clones, with some not included. That table supplies the V and J calls and clone size; D and trimming were determined from the DNA. There are about 210,000 clones in the sample; 90% to 95% occur only once, and more than 0.95% lies in the top ten.

The sequencing sample was made of peripheral blood. The V call is TRBV29-1, the J call TRBJ2-4; tentatively, D is TRBD2 (7 bases). The receptor was derived from a man aged 25-45 years with acute or convalescent COVID-19. The CDR3 DNA reads TGCAGCGCCAGCCTGGTAGGGGGGGTGGCCAAAAACATTCAGTACTTC. Translated: CSASLVGGVAKNIQYF.